The clone carrying this T cell receptor beta chain was picked up a small number of times. As yet, its antigen is unknown. This sample is part of a study of identical twins. General study findings and limits: Memory repertoires showed no such pattern, whereas abundant cord blood beta clonotypes carried fewer insertions.

Donors were all healthy Caucasians. TCRdb itself ran the 5' RACE reads through MiXCR, one entry per CDR3 protein. In the table there are around 200,000 distinct CDR3 sequences, around 9.6% of which are singletons. This TCR came from a woman aged 18-35 years in good health. Specimen: memory (CD45RO+) T cells sorted from blood.

CDR3 DNA: TGCAGCGTTGAAAGGGACGCAGATACGCAGTATTTT. It yields the protein CSVERDADTQYF. V and J are TRBV29-1 and TRBJ2-3; TRBD1 or TRBD2 may be the D gene (5 bases each). This CDR3 comprises 12 residues. Germline V CDR1 and CDR2: SQVTM, ANQGSEA. The V and J ends lost 2 bases and 4 bases respectively, with 7 bases between them.